Described below is a single T cell receptor (beta chain) sequence and its context. Antigen: not known. The read halts 3 residues ahead of the CDR3 end, with the missing end drawn from the germline J gene. Prevalent HPV16 infections were excluded; only incident single HPV16 infections included. HPV was found by MY09/MY11 PCR and dot-blot genotyping. The table came from immunoSEQ multiplex PCR; TCRdb's copy has only in-frame clones and leaves some out. Found here are about 30,000 clones; the top ten clones hold 2.5% to 3%. The entry originates in a study of T cells in women clearing cervical HPV infection. Study-level information: Cases' blood sampling followed lesion detection by median roughly five months (90 to 200). Broader study findings: Each sample's T-cell count was unknown, possibly confounding richness.

Per germline, CDR1 SGHVS and CDR2 FNYEAQ. This CDR3 region has 12 residues. Trimming pared 3 bases from V and 7 bases from J, leaving 6 bases between. The clonotype originates from a woman aged 18-69 years with a cervical HPV16 infection that either progressed to CIN3+ or cleared (not recorded which). Sequencing used blood buffy coat. The chain employs TRBV7-6 and TRBJ2-2; no definite D call. CDR3 protein: CASSLGHGELFF. The sequenced CDR3 bases are TGTGCCAGCAGCTTGGGCCACGGGGAG.